This TCR beta chain comes out of a study of post-analysis software for immune sequencing data. As for the study in general: Relapsing-remitting, secondary progressive and progressive-relapsing forms of multiple sclerosis all featured among disease courses. Whole-study results and caveats: Normalized Chao1 diversity was significantly lower in multiple sclerosis patients than in controls. Among five TRBV segments more frequent in patients than controls were TRBV5-6, TRBV5-1 and TRBV20-1. Samples sharing a preparation batch grouped tightly together when assessed by F measure.

A word on this clonotype: Its specificity is not known.

Every TCR beta cDNA library bore unique molecular identifiers. MiXCR, run by TCRdb on the PCR reads, gives a single entry per CDR3 protein. The sample consists of around 710,000 distinct CDR3 sequences, 35% to 55% of them appearing once. The germline V gene encodes CDR1 SEHNR and CDR2 FQNEAQ (reference sequence). With 5 bases removed from V and 3 bases from J, the gap between germline ends came to 9 bases. This CDR3 is 13 amino acids long. This chain joins TRBV7-9 and TRBJ2-3; D is unclear. The receptor was isolated from a girl aged 5-17 years with multiple sclerosis. Sequencing was done on a sample of blood. The CDR3 loop is CASSDPGTDTQYF. The CDR3 nucleotides read TGTGCCAGCAGCGATCCTGGAACAGATACGCAGTATTTT.